Listed here is a single TCR beta chain. Its antigen remains unidentified. This sample was taken from a study of T cell responses to AZD1222 COVID-19 vaccine. Study findings and constraints: The repertoires were collected only after the peak T cell response. The donors showed a predominance of white British ancestry and of females, with possible underestimation of clonal diversity.

Sequencing was performed with immunoSEQ multiplex PCR; in TCRdb, only in-frame clones are kept and a portion is missing. The table records roughly 87,000 clones, 88% of them present only once. Germline V CDR1 and CDR2: MNHEY, SVGEGT. Trimming shortened V by 0 bases and J by 8 bases, and 10 bases separated the two germline ends. The length of the CDR3 is 13 residues. The material sequenced was peripheral blood, taken 28 days after the second AZD1222 dose. The genes are TRBV6-2 or TRBV6-3 and TRBJ1-2; possibly TRBD1 for D (5 bases). This clonotype was obtained from an adult who received the AZD1222 COVID-19 vaccine. CDR3 nucleotide sequence: TGTGCCAGCAGTTACTCGGCAGGGACCGGCTACACCTTC. Translating it yields CASSYSAGTGYTF.